The rows below give T cell receptor beta chains drawn from one sample of a study of OX40 agonist ivuxolimab in advanced cancers. This table comes from immunoSEQ multiplex PCR, and its TCRdb copy is limited to in-frame clones, with some not included. This sample yields around 69,000 clones, of which roughly 87% are seen a single time; roughly 3% belongs to the top ten. The sequences come from CD4+ or CD8+ T cells sorted from blood, collected in a trial of the OX40 agonist ivuxolimab. The receptors were sampled from an adult with an advanced solid tumor such as melanoma, head and neck, liver or kidney cancer. The CDR3 runs from the conserved cysteine through the conserved F or W. A D gene is named only where the DNA matches it firmly. A clone size is listed for some rows: how often the clone was seen (once, few, many), or a class if it is expanded.

D gene: TRBD1; V gene: TRBV9; clone size: -; CDR3 length: 15; J gene: TRBJ1-2; CDR3 DNA: TGTGCCAGCAGCATAGATCAGGGACAGGTCGGTGGCTACACCTTC; CDR3 protein: CASSIDQGQVGGYTF
D gene: -; V gene: TRBV19; clone size: -; CDR3 length: 16; J gene: TRBJ1-6; CDR3 DNA: TGTGCCAGTAGCCACCTGACAGGCTATGGTGATTCACCCCTCCACTTT; CDR3 protein: CASSHLTGYGDSPLHF
D gene: -; V gene: TRBV30; clone size: -; CDR3 length: 17; J gene: TRBJ1-1; CDR3 DNA: TGTGCCTGGATGCCACACTTACTGAGAAGAGCGAACACTGAAGCTTTCTTT; CDR3 protein: CAWMPHLLRRANTEAFF
D gene: TRBD1; V gene: TRBV4-3; clone size: -; CDR3 length: 15; J gene: TRBJ1-4; CDR3 DNA: TGCGCCAGCAGCCAACTCAGGGGGATTAATGAAAAACTGTTTTTT; CDR3 protein: CASSQLRGINEKLFF
D gene: -; V gene: TRBV7-9; clone size: -; CDR3 length: 14; J gene: TRBJ2-7; CDR3 DNA: TGTGCCAGCAGCCCAGGGGGGGGGCTGGACGAGCAGTACTTC; CDR3 protein: CASSPGGGLDEQYF
D gene: -; V gene: TRBV11-2; clone size: -; CDR3 length: 14; J gene: TRBJ1-2; CDR3 DNA: TGTGCCAGCAGCCCAGACGGTCTTAACTATGGCTACACCTTC; CDR3 protein: CASSPDGLNYGYTF
D gene: -; V gene: TRBV2; clone size: -; CDR3 length: 13; J gene: TRBJ1-2; CDR3 DNA: TGTGCCAGCAGCGTGGACAGACTCTATGGCTACACCTTC; CDR3 protein: CASSVDRLYGYTF
D gene: TRBD2; V gene: TRBV9; clone size: -; CDR3 length: 16; J gene: TRBJ2-3; CDR3 DNA: TGTGCCAGCAGCGTGACTAGCGGGAGCTACACAGATACGCAGTATTTT; CDR3 protein: CASSVTSGSYTDTQYF
D gene: TRBD2; V gene: TRBV19; clone size: -; CDR3 length: 17; J gene: TRBJ2-7; CDR3 DNA: TGTGCCAGTAGAAGGACTAGCGGGAGTATCGGGATCTACGAGCAGTACTTC; CDR3 protein: CASRRTSGSIGIYEQYF
D gene: -; V gene: TRBV4-3; clone size: -; CDR3 length: 14; J gene: TRBJ1-4; CDR3 DNA: TGCGCCAGCAGCCCCCTCCCGGGCCGAGAAAAACTGTTTTTT; CDR3 protein: CASSPLPGREKLFF
D gene: TRBD1; V gene: TRBV11-2; clone size: few; CDR3 length: 14; J gene: TRBJ1-2; CDR3 DNA: TGTGCCAGCAGCTTACCACCGACAGGGAATGGCTACACCTTC; CDR3 protein: CASSLPPTGNGYTF
D gene: -; V gene: TRBV30; clone size: -; CDR3 length: 14; J gene: TRBJ1-6; CDR3 DNA: TGTGCCTGGACTCCGGGGAGCCCGAATTCACCCCTCCACTTT; CDR3 protein: CAWTPGSPNSPLHF
D gene: TRBD1; V gene: TRBV29-1; clone size: -; CDR3 length: 13; J gene: TRBJ1-2; CDR3 DNA: TGCAGCGTGGGGGACAGTCCAAACTATGGCTACACCTTC; CDR3 protein: CSVGDSPNYGYTF
D gene: -; V gene: TRBV18; clone size: -; CDR3 length: 14; J gene: TRBJ1-2; CDR3 DNA: TGTGCCAGCTCACCTTCTTTAGCTAACTATGGCTACACCTTC; CDR3 protein: CASSPSLANYGYTF
D gene: -; V gene: TRBV19; clone size: -; CDR3 length: 14; J gene: TRBJ1-4; CDR3 DNA: TGTGCCAGTAGCGACAGGCCTGGAGGGGAAAAACTGTTTTTT; CDR3 protein: CASSDRPGGEKLFF
D gene: -; V gene: TRBV6-5; clone size: -; CDR3 length: 13; J gene: TRBJ1-3; CDR3 DNA: TGTGCCAGCACGCAGGGCGGCGGAAACACCATATATTTT; CDR3 protein: CASTQGGGNTIYF
D gene: -; V gene: TRBV9; clone size: -; CDR3 length: 14; J gene: TRBJ1-1; CDR3 DNA: TGTGCCAGCAGCGTAGAGCCTATGAACACTGAAGCTTTCTTT; CDR3 protein: CASSVEPMNTEAFF